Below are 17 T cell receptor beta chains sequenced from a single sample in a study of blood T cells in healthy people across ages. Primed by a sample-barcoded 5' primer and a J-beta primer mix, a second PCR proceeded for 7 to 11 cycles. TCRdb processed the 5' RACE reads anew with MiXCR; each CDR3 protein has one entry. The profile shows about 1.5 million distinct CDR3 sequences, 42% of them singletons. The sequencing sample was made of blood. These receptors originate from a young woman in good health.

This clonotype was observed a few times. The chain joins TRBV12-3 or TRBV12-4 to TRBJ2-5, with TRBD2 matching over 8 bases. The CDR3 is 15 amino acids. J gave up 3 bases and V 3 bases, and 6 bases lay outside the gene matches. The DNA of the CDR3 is TGTGCCAGCAGTTTTAGAGCGGGGGCTAAAGAGACCCAGTACTTC. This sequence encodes CASSFRAGAKETQYF.

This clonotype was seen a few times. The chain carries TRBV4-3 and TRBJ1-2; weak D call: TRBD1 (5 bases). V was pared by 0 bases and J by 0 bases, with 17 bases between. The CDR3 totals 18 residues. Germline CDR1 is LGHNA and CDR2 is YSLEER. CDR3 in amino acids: CASSQDLLGAGPNYGYTF. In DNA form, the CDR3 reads TGCGCCAGCAGCCAAGACCTTCTAGGGGCCGGACCTAACTATGGCTACACCTTC.

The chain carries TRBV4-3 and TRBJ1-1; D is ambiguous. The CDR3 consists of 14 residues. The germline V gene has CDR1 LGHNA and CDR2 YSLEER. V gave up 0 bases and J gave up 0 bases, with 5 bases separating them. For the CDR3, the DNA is TGCGCCAGCAGCCAAGAACAGATGAACACTGAAGCTTTCTTT. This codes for CASSQEQMNTEAFF.

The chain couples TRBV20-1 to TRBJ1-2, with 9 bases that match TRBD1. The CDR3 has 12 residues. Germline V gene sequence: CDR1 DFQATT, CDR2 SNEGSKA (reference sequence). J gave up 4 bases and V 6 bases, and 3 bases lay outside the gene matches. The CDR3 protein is CSAGQGTYGYTF. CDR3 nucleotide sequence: TGCAGTGCCGGACAGGGGACCTATGGCTACACCTTC.

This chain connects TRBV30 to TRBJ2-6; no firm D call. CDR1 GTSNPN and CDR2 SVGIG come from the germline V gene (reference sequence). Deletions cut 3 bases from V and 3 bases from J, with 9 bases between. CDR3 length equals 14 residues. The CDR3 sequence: CAWRADLGANVLTF. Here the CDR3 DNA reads TGTGCCTGGAGGGCGGATCTTGGGGCCAACGTCCTGACTTTC.

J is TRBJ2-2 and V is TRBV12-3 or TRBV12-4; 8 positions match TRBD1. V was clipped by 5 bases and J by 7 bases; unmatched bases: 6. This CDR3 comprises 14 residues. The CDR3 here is CASSSRGQNGELFF. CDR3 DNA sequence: TGTGCCAGCAGTAGCAGGGGGCAGAACGGGGAGCTGTTTTTT.

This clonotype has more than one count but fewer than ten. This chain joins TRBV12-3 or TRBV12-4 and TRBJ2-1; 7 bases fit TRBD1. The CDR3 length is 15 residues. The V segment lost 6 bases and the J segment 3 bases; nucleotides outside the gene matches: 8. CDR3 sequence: CASRPETGNYNEQFF. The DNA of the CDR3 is TGTGCCAGCAGACCAGAGACAGGGAACTACAATGAGCAGTTCTTC.

The CDR3 sequence is CASQGASGGTSSYNEQFF. The CDR3 coding sequence is TGTGCCAGTCAGGGGGCTAGCGGGGGGACGAGCTCCTACAATGAGCAGTTCTTC. The rearrangement uses TRBV27 and TRBJ2-1; 11 nucleotides align to TRBD2. There are 18 residues in the CDR3. Germline lookup yields CDR1 MNHEY and CDR2 SMNVEV (reference sequence). Trimming removed 9 bases from V and 0 bases from J; junction bases left unmatched: 13.

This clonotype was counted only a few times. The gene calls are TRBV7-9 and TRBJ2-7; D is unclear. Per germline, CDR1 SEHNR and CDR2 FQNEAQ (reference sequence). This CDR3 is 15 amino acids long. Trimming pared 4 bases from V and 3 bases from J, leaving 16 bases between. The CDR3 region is CASSSPRQGYYEQYF. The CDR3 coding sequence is TGTGCCAGCAGCTCACCCAGACAAGGGTACTACGAGCAGTACTTC.

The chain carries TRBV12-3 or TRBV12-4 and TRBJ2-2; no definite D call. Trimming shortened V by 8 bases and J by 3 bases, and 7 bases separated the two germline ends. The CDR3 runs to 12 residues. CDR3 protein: CASGFDTGELFF. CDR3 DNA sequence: TGTGCCAGCGGGTTTGACACCGGGGAGCTGTTTTTT.

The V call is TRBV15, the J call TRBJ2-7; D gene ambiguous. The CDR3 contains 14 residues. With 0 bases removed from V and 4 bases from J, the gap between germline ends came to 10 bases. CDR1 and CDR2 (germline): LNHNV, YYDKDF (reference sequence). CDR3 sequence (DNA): TGTGCCACCAGCAGAGACAACGGCCCATACGAGCAGTACTTC. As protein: CATSRDNGPYEQYF.

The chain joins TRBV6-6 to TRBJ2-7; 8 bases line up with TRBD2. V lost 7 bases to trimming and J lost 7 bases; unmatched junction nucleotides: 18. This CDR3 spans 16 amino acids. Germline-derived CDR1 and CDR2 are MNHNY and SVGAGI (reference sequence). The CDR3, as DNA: TGTGCCAGCATCCTGGGGAAGGGACTAGAGGGTAATGAGCAGTACTTC. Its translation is CASILGKGLEGNEQYF.

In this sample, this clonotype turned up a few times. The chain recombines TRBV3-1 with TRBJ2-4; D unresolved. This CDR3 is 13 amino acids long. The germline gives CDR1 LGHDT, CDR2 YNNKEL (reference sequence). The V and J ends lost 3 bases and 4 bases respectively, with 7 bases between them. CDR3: CASSQKQKNIQYF. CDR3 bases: TGTGCCAGCAGCCAGAAACAGAAAAACATTCAGTACTTC.

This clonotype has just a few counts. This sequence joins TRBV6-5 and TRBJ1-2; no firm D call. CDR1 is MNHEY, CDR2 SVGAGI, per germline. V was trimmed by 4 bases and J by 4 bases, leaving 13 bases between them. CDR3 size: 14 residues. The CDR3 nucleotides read TGTGCCAGCAGTTCGGACGGGCCGGGCTATGGCTACACCTTC. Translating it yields CASSSDGPGYGYTF.

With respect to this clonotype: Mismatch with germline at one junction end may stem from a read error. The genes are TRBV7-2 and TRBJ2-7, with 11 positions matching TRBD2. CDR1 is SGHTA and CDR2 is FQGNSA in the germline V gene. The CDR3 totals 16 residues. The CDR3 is CACSFSGLAVSYEQYF. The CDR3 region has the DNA TGTGCCTGCAGCTTCTCGGGACTAGCGGTCTCCTACGAGCAGTACTTC.

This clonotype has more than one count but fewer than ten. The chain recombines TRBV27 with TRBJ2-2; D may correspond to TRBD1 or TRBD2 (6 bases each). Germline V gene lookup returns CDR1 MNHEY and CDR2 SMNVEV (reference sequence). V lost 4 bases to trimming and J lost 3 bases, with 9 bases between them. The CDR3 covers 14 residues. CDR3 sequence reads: CASSWGAHTGELFF. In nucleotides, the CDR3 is TGTGCCAGCAGTTGGGGGGCGCACACCGGGGAGCTGTTTTTT.

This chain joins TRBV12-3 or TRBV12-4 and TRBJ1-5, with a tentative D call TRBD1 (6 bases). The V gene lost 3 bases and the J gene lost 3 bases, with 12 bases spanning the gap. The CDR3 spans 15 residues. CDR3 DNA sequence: TGTGCCAGCAGTTTCGGGCAGGGGATCAATCAGCCCCAGCATTTT. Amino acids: CASSFGQGINQPQHF.